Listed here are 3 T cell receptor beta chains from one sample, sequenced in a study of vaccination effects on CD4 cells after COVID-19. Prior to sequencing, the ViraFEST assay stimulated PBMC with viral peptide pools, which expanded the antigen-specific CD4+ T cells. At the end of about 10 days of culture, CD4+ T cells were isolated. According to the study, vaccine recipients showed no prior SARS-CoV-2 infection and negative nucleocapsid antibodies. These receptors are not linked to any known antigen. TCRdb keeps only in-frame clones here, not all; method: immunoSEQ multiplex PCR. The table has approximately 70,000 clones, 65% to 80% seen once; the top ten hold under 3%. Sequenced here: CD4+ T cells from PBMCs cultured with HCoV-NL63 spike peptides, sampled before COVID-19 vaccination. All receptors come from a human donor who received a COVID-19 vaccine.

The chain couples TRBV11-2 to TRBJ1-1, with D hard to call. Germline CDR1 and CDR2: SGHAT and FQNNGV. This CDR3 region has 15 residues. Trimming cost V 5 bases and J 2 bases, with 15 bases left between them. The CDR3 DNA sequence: TGTGCCAGCAGCCCGAAGCAGATCCTAAACACTGAAGCTTTCTTT. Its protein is CASSPKQILNTEAFF.

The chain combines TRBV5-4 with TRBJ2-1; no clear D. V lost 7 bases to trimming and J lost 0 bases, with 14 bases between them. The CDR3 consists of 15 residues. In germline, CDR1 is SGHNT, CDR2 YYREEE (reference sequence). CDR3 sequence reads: CASGQSTSSYNEQFF. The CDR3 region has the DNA TGTGCCAGCGGCCAGAGCACAAGCTCCTACAATGAGCAGTTCTTC.

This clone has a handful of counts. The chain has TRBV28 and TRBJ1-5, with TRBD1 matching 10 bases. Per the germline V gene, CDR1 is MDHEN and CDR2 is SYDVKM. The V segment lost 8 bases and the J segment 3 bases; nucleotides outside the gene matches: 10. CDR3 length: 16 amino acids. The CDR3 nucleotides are TGTGCCAGCCGGGACAGGGGCGGCCGGGACAATCAGCCCCAGCATTTT. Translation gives CASRDRGGRDNQPQHF.